This T cell receptor beta chain was documented in a study of early T cells in non-severe SARS-CoV-2 infection (dated by TCRdb to about 2021). Study-wide context: TCR sequencing used bulk RNA from unsorted whole blood, so alpha and beta chains could not be paired.

The study was a case-control design nested within a healthcare worker cohort in London, UK, with weekly nasopharyngeal swab PCR tests and blood sampling. Healthcare workers were recruited during the week of the UK lockdown, between 23 and 31 March 2020, and followed weekly for up to roughly 15 weeks. A note on this clonotype: The clone's antigen remains unknown. No much larger clone is present one base from it, and per-base qualities are unavailable.

The germline V end is reduced by 8 bases and the J end by 5 bases; junction bases left unmatched: 10. Its CDR3 holds 17 amino acids, cysteine through phenylalanine. The sequence is cut down to CDR3 DNA, 51 bases in frame from base 1. The library came from 5' RACE. Instrument on record: NextSeq 500. To correct for sequencing error and PCR bias, the TCR library protocol tagged individual cDNA molecules with unique molecular identifiers. Both TCR alpha and beta chains were sequenced, and tight co-correlation was observed between alpha and beta sequence abundances in each sample. The paper's data handling went like this. Decombinator V4 was used to perform V gene, J gene and CDR3 annotation of TCR sequences. TCRs were defined as expanded if a significant change between any two time points was detected under a Poisson model with p below 0.0001. TCR abundances were normalised to the total number of TCRs sequenced per sample and expressed as counts per million. MAIT TCRs were defined by TRAV1-2 paired with TRAJ12, TRAJ20 or TRAJ33, and iNKT TCRs by TRAV10 paired with TRAJ18. A search of VDJdb, accessed on 1 November 2021, was run for TCRs annotated to CMV, EBV and SARS-CoV-2, with TCRs annotated for multiple antigens excluded. Starting from the raw public reads, TCRdb applied fastp trimming at Q25, assembled clones with MiXCR and retained in-frame beta chains. Rows with a matching CDR3 protein are joined into one entry that keeps the most common DNA and genes. These V and J calls originate from TCRdb's pipeline instead of the authors' own analysis. The sample table records over 70,000 distinct CDR3 sequences; approximately 15% of these occur just once. Clones ranked in the top ten supply roughly 6.4% of the sample.

The paper's findings and limits, for the study overall: VDJdb matching was skewed toward anti-spike CD8 responses and likely underestimated virus-specific expansions by missing private and CD4 specificities.

This receptor was taken from an adult who was a healthcare worker with PCR-confirmed SARS-CoV-2 infection or an uninfected control (not recorded which). The rearranged segments are TRBV12-3 or TRBV12-4 and TRBJ2-1; 15 bases in the middle match TRBD2. Material for sequencing was whole blood. The CDR3 reads CASSSPGTSGGNNEQFF. The nucleotides read TGTGCCAGCTCGTCACCCGGGACTAGCGGGGGGAACAATGAGCAGTTCTTC.